This T cell receptor (beta chain) was obtained from a study of shared clonotypes between healthy human individuals. Trimming left V 1 base short and J 0 bases short, with 8 bases between. Germline CDR1 is MNHNS and CDR2 is SASEGT. CDR3 length: 15 amino acids. Clones were sequenced by immunoSEQ multiplex PCR, and TCRdb holds only the in-frame ones, with some missing. The sample has approximately 2.4 million clones, approximately 94% seen once; the top ten hold 0.1% to 0.15%. Sequences were obtained from naive CD4+ T cells sorted from blood. Described subset: CD45RA+ positively selected. This rearrangement joins TRBV6-1 to TRBJ2-3; D gene ambiguous. This receptor was obtained from a man between 18 and 35 years old in good health. The CDR3 spells CASSEGRASTDTQYF. CDR3 DNA: TGTGCCAGCAGTGAAGGAAGGGCTAGCACAGATACGCAGTATTTT.